What follows is one T cell receptor (beta chain) and its context. It has no known antigen specificity. No base quality information exists; no much larger clone differs at one position. Each collaborating institution followed its own protocols to collect whole blood in K2EDTA tubes. For TCRbeta analysis, collaborators shipped samples as frozen whole blood, isolated PBMCs, or DNA extracted from either of those sample types. The data derive from a study of blood T cell repertoires in COVID-19 (dated by TCRdb to about 2020). Regarding the study in general: Samples covering the acute and convalescent phases of COVID-19 were provided by collaborators in the United States, Italy and Spain. The material from the prospective study consisted of cDNA or gDNA derived from T cells, B-cell-depleted T cells, or PBMCs. Subjects who had been exposed to COVID-19, were actively infected with it, or had recovered from it provided the deeply sampled blood TCRbeta repertoires that made up the dataset. The repertoires were released in a freely available public database intended as a resource for research on the immune response to SARS-CoV-2. The samples were drawn from two sources: the first 160 participants of the ongoing ImmuneRACE study, and 950 to 1,500 subjects contributed by 6 global collaborators. Nearly every sample came with metadata listing a de-identified subject ID, COVID-19 status, age in years and sex. Where available, HLA class I and class II types were taken from metadata supplied by the sample provider and were not determined by assay-based typing.

CDR1 and CDR2 were assigned from the germline V gene as SNHLY and FYNNEI. The CDR3 measures 15 amino acids from cysteine to phenylalanine. Only the CDR3 portion is preserved as DNA: 45 bases, with reading frame beginning at the first base. The V end gives up 6 bases and the J end 5 bases, leaving 10 bases in the junction not matched to a gene. Results the study describes overall, beyond this receptor: How much clinical and demographic metadata was included differed by source and by participant, and the metadata was provided uncurated.

TCRbeta CDR3 regions were amplified from genomic DNA using the immunoSEQ Assay, a bias-controlled multiplex PCR. In the authors' own workflow: The number of nucleated cells in each sample was estimated from the amplification of reference gene primers within the assay. Sequence reads were collapsed and filtered to measure the absolute abundance of every unique TCRbeta CDR3 rearrangement. Productive Simpson clonality was computed per sample as the square root of Simpson's diversity index over productive rearrangements. TCRdb mirrors the immuneACCESS table, restricted to in-frame sequences. Some clones are absent from its copies; in checked studies, under half trace to an unresolved V gene, and the reason for the others is unknown. Clonal size and the V and J genes are those of that table, whereas D and trimming came from the DNA. This sample gives about 120,000 clones in total; around 90% of them show up just once. About 7.7% of the sample comes from the top ten.

Sequencing was done on a sample of peripheral blood. This sequence was found in a human donor in a cohort sampled during active COVID-19. The chain was built from TRBV2 and TRBJ2-5, and TRBD2 matches 9 of the central bases. The nucleotides are TGTGCCAGCAGACAAACCGGGACTAGCAGGGAGACCCAGTACTTC. This codes for CASRQTGTSRETQYF.